These T cell receptor beta chains were read from a single sample in a study of cytomegalovirus exposure and HLA in healthy donors. Assay used: immunoSEQ multiplex PCR; TCRdb lists only in-frame clones, some missing. Here the sample spans about 150,000 clones, about four fifths being singletons. The sequenced sample was PBMCs. The receptors were sampled from a man aged 50-59 years in good health and CMV-seropositive. CDR3s leave out the opening cysteine and the closing phenylalanine or tryptophan. Fields, in order: V gene, clone size, CDR3 protein. Only part of the rows carry a size: once, few, many, or a class if the clone is expanded.

>TRBV29-1|once
SVVGGIRGYT
>TRBV7-9|few
SSTTGQGASGANVLT
>TRBV2|-
ASRTGTDTGELF
>TRBV28|-
ASSLLAGSYEQY
>TRBV5-1|-
ASNGQSYEQY
>TRBV6-1|-
ASSEGMSGYT
>TRBV4-1|-
ASSHSGTGVYNEQF
>TRBV27|-
ASSSGLAGNGGYEQY
>TRBV6-1|few
ASSETGSYEQY
>TRBV14|-
ASSQGYSGKTDTQY
>TRBV6-1|-
ASTRDSNYGYT
>TRBV27|-
ASSPRGTRNEQF
>TRBV19|-
ASTAVIRGHQPQH
>TRBV11-1|-
ASSFASGSLTEQF
>TRBV5-1|-
ASSLELAGVGVDEQY
>TRBV7-2|-
ASSLEAGITYEQY
>TRBV28|-
ASSWDRGNYT
>TRBV19|once
ASQNRGGRNEQF
>TRBV7-2|-
ASSLEPSGSGTDTQY
>TRBV19|-
ASNGGGANEQF
>TRBV6-5|-
ASGRGTGANVLT
>TRBV6-5|-
ASSYSQALSGNTIY
>TRBV10-3|-
AISEESNQPQH
>TRBV19|-
ATRPGTNSNQPQH
>TRBV6-6|-
ASSYKEANSPLH
>TRBV10-3|-
AISESQEGEQY
>TRBV10-3|-
AIRSGQGFIAYEQY
>TRBV30|-
AWSVGVFGNTIY
>TRBV5-1|-
ASSWGEFLAYEQY
>TRBV2|-
ASSEVRRALVAEQY
>TRBV4-1|few
ASSQDRSGRNNEQF
>TRBV19|-
AGKTGEGNQPQH
>TRBV5-3|-
ARSLCPRQGGAKNIQY
>TRBV21-1|-
ASSNTLGTAMNTEAF
>TRBV27|-
ASSFRQNPYEQY
>TRBV19|once
ASSIGLAKTTQETQY
>TRBV19|-
ASSTSGTTNNEQF
>TRBV27|-
ASRWASNTEAF
>TRBV6-5|-
ASSMDRGGGYT
>TRBV19|-
ASSMFRAGGPGANVLT
>TRBV11-3|-
ASSFTTGEAF
>TRBV30|-
AWRSGLYEQY
>TRBV2|-
ASRESSGDYTDTQY